Listed below are T cell receptor beta chains from one sample, sequenced in a study of cytotoxic CD8 clonotypes in ibrutinib-treated CLL. Method: immunoSEQ multiplex PCR; TCRdb's copy keeps in-frame clones and lacks some. Counted here are about 72,000 clones, 68% occurring once; the ten biggest clones make up 4.5% to 6%. The sample here was PBMCs, taken after 12 months of ibrutinib treatment. The receptors were sampled from a human donor with chronic lymphocytic leukemia. Both conserved end residues are part of each CDR3. A D gene is named only where the DNA matches it firmly. The size of a clone is reported for some rows only, either as once, few or many, or as a class for expanded clones.

size	V	J	D	CDR3	DNA
NA	TRBV9	TRBJ1-6	NA	CASSSGPNSPLHF	TGTGCCAGCAGTTCGGGCCCAAATTCACCCCTCCACTTT
NA	TRBV27	TRBJ2-5	TRBD2	CASSFNSGGSQETQYF	TGTGCCAGCAGTTTCAATAGCGGGGGGTCCCAAGAGACCCAGTACTTC
NA	TRBV7-9	TRBJ1-3	TRBD1	CASSLGGQGNSGNTIYF	TGTGCCAGCAGCTTAGGTGGACAGGGGAACTCTGGAAACACCATATATTTT
NA	TRBV5-1	TRBJ2-3	TRBD1	CASGVTGGTDTQYF	TGCGCCAGCGGTGTGACAGGGGGCACAGATACGCAGTATTTT
NA	TRBV7-2	TRBJ2-7	NA	CASSLGRGLVYEQYF	TGTGCCAGCAGCTTAGGCCGAGGACTTGTCTACGAGCAGTACTTC
NA	TRBV11-3	TRBJ2-1	TRBD1	CASSPRTGSIDEQFF	TGTGCCAGCAGCCCTCGGACAGGTAGTATCGATGAGCAGTTCTTC
NA	TRBV29-1	TRBJ2-7	NA	CSVELAREQYF	TGCAGCGTGGAACTAGCACGCGAGCAGTACTTC
NA	TRBV5-8	TRBJ2-1	NA	CASSVFRTNNEQFF	TGTGCCAGCAGCGTGTTTAGGACAAACAATGAGCAGTTCTTC
NA	TRBV28	TRBJ1-1	NA	CASRLPGDTEAFF	TGTGCCAGCAGACTCCCGGGGGACACTGAAGCTTTCTTT
few	TRBV11-2	TRBJ1-1	NA	CAHRENTEAFF	TGTGCCCACAGGGAGAACACTGAAGCTTTCTTT
medium-sized	TRBV9	TRBJ2-5	NA	CASSVEARNLETQYF	TGTGCCAGCAGCGTAGAAGCCAGGAACCTAGAGACCCAGTACTTC